Shown below are 28 T cell receptor beta chains from a single sample sequenced in a study of blood T cell repertoires in COVID-19. Data came from immunoSEQ multiplex PCR; TCRdb stores just in-frame clones and leaves some out. The table lists about 250,000 clones, about 80% of them singletons, with 3.6% in the top ten. What was sequenced was PBMCs or T cells enriched from blood (not recorded which). The receptors were gathered from a woman in her thirties or forties who had been exposed to COVID-19.

This clone was detected once. CDR3 protein: CASSPYGLTDTQYF. The CDR3 DNA reads TGCGCCAGCAGCCCATACGGACTCACAGATACGCAGTATTTT. The chain combines TRBV5-1 with TRBJ2-3; D might be TRBD2 (5 bases). V was shortened by 4 bases and J by 2 bases, with 11 bases between the two germline ends. The CDR3 is made up of 14 amino acids. Germline loops: CDR1 SGHRS, CDR2 YFSETQ. Supplemented by reference TRBV5-1 and TRBJ2-3, the full variable domain reads KAGVTQTPRYLIKTRGQQVTLSCSPISGHRSVSWYQQTPGQGLQFLFEYFSETQRNKGNFPGRFSGRQFSNSRSEMNVSTLELGDSALYLCASSPYGLTDTQYFGPGTRLTVL.

CDR3 region: CASKFNTNQPQHF. The DNA for the CDR3 is TGTGCCAGCAAATTTAACACAAATCAGCCCCAGCATTTT. This chain connects TRBV2 to TRBJ1-5; D ambiguous. The CDR3 has 13 residues. Germline lookup yields CDR1 SNHLY and CDR2 FYNNEI. Trimming took 7 bases from V and 4 from J, leaving 11 bases between them.

This sequence joins TRBV14 and TRBJ2-5; 8 bases match TRBD2. The CDR3 sequence is 21 residues long. The junction had 23 bases not matched to a gene; V was cut back by 0 bases and J by 5 bases. Germline V gene sequence: CDR1 SGHDN, CDR2 FVKESK. CDR3 nucleotide sequence: TGTGCCAGCAGCCAAGAATCGCCCTCCCATTGGGGGCGGGGGGAAGCGGAGACCCAGTACTTC. Translation gives CASSQESPSHWGRGEAETQYF.

V and J are TRBV10-3 and TRBJ2-2; 8 nucleotides match TRBD2. CDR3 size: 14 residues. The ends lost 4 bases at V and 5 bases at J; junction bases unmatched: 3. Germline CDR1 and CDR2: ENHRY and SYGVKD. This CDR3 is CAISAVAGTGELFF. The CDR3 coding sequence is TGTGCCATCAGTGCGGTAGCGGGGACCGGGGAGCTGTTTTTT.

The V and J genes are TRBV30 and TRBJ2-3; a possible D gene is TRBD2 (6 bases). Per germline, CDR1 GTSNPN and CDR2 SVGIG (reference sequence). V lost 1 base and J lost 4, with 18 bases in between. The CDR3 loop spans 16 amino acids. CDR3 residues: CAWSGGLSGVADTQYF. DNA of the CDR3: TGTGCCTGGAGTGGGGGTTTGTCGGGGGTGGCAGATACGCAGTATTTT.

The rearrangement uses TRBV19 and TRBJ2-5, with 7 positions matching TRBD2. The germline V gene encodes CDR1 LNHDA and CDR2 SQIVND (reference sequence). The trim removed 8 bases at V and 3 bases at J, leaving 12 bases unmatched. This CDR3 region has 15 residues. The CDR3 loop reads CASGGRGGAKETQYF. The CDR3 DNA sequence: TGTGCCAGTGGGGGTAGGGGAGGGGCCAAAGAGACCCAGTACTTC.

The chain joins TRBV7-2 to TRBJ2-7; TRBD1 is a possible D gene (6 bases). Trimming left V 1 base short and J 6 bases short, with 19 bases between. Looked up from germline, CDR1 is SGHTA and CDR2 is FQGNSA. This CDR3 has 16 residues. The chain's CDR3 is CASSLGFQTGGSEQYF. The CDR3 nucleotides are TGTGCCAGCAGCTTAGGGTTCCAGACAGGTGGGAGCGAGCAGTACTTC.

The gene calls are TRBV7-9 and TRBJ2-7, with a tentative D call TRBD1 (6 bases). CDR1 and CDR2 from the germline V gene are SEHNR and FQNEAQ (reference sequence). V was pared by 2 bases and J by 5 bases, with 16 bases between. This CDR3 region has 15 residues. This chain's CDR3 is CASSLWTQGNDEQYF. As DNA, the CDR3 is TGTGCCAGCAGCTTATGGACACAGGGTAACGACGAGCAGTACTTC.

The chain joins TRBV3-1 (or the pseudogene TRBV3-2) to TRBJ1-2, with a tentative D call TRBD1 (5 bases). The CDR3 is 15 amino acids. Trimming took 1 base from V and 4 from J, leaving 13 bases between them. Germline V gives CDR1 LGHDT, CDR2 YNNKEL (reference sequence). The CDR3 reads CASSQGYRGGYGYTF. The CDR3 bases are TGTGCCAGCAGCCAAGGGTATCGGGGGGGCTATGGCTACACCTTC.

The chain has TRBV5-4 and TRBJ2-5, with TRBD2 matching 7 bases. The CDR3 has 15 amino acids. The germline CDR1 and CDR2 sequences are SGHNT and YYREEE (reference sequence). The junction had 7 bases not matched to a gene; V was cut back by 4 bases and J by 1 base. CDR3 nucleotide sequence: TGTGCCAGCAGCCAATCTACGGGGGGCCAAGAGACCCAGTACTTC. It encodes CASSQSTGGQETQYF.

V is TRBV27 and J is TRBJ2-3; D might be TRBD2 (6 bases). V was cut by 5 bases and J by 1 base, with 19 bases left in between. Germline CDR1 is MNHEY and CDR2 is SMNVEV (reference sequence). The CDR3 covers 17 residues. CDR3 bases: TGTGCCAGCAGTCGCTCGAGATTCCCGGGGGGCACAGATACGCAGTATTTT. Translating gives CASSRSRFPGGTDTQYF.

CDR3 region: CASKEGHSTDTQYF. CDR3 nucleotide sequence: TGTGCCAGCAAGGAGGGCCACAGCACAGATACGCAGTATTTT. The chain couples TRBV11-2 to TRBJ2-3; a weak D match, TRBD2 (6 bases). This CDR3 region has 14 residues. Per the germline V gene, CDR1 is SGHAT and CDR2 is FQNNGV. Trimming removed 7 bases at V and 0 bases at J, with 11 bases between.

The genes are TRBV10-3 and TRBJ2-1; 10 nucleotides match TRBD2. J lost 6 bases, V lost 11 bases, and 10 bases had no gene match. The CDR3 sequence is 14 residues long. Germline V lookup: CDR1 ENHRY, CDR2 SYGVKD. The CDR3 DNA sequence: TGTGCCGTCCAGAGCGGGGGGGTTCGCAATGAGCAGTTCTTC. It encodes CAVQSGGVRNEQFF.

The chain employs TRBV28 and TRBJ1-6; D remains ambiguous. The CDR3 spans 13 residues. Trimming took off 7 bases at V and 0 bases at J, with 4 bases between the two ends. From germline, CDR1 is MDHEN and CDR2 SYDVKM. The CDR3 coding sequence is TGTGCCAGCACCAGCTCCTATAATTCACCCCTCCACTTT. As protein: CASTSSYNSPLHF.

The chain is built from TRBV7-2 and TRBJ1-5; possibly TRBD1 for D (6 bases). Germline V gives CDR1 SGHTA, CDR2 FQGNSA. The CDR3 spans 14 residues. The germline V and J ends were trimmed by 5 bases and 3 bases, with 11 bases remaining between them. CDR3 region: CASSPGQYNQPQHF. The CDR3 DNA is TGTGCCAGCAGCCCTGGACAGTACAATCAGCCCCAGCATTTT.

The chain recombines TRBV6-5 with TRBJ1-5; D unresolved. Germline V CDR1 and CDR2: MNHEY, SVGAGI. The CDR3 extends over 13 amino acids. V was clipped by 6 bases and J by 6 bases, with 12 bases between them. The CDR3 is CASRRTGSQPQHF. In DNA, the CDR3 is TGTGCCAGCAGGCGAACGGGAAGTCAGCCCCAGCATTTT.

The J gene is TRBJ1-5, the V gene TRBV27; no firm D call. The CDR3 spans 12 residues. Germline loops: CDR1 MNHEY, CDR2 SMNVEV (reference sequence). Trimming shortened V by 5 bases and J by 11 bases, and 13 bases separated the two germline ends. The CDR3 here is CASSAPYLAQHF. The DNA for the CDR3 is TGTGCCAGCAGTGCCCCCTACTTGGCCCAGCATTTT.

The gene calls are TRBV28 and TRBJ1-5, with no clear D. The CDR3 has 14 residues. The germline V gene has CDR1 MDHEN and CDR2 SYDVKM. V lost 7 bases to trimming and J lost 6 bases, with 16 bases between them. The CDR3 is CASTPDSQSQPQHF. The CDR3 coding sequence is TGTGCCAGCACCCCGGACTCACAGAGTCAGCCCCAGCATTTT.

DNA for the CDR3: TGTGCCAGCAGTATAAACAGGTTCGATGAGCAGTTCTTC. Translating it yields CASSINRFDEQFF. The chain carries TRBV6-2 or TRBV6-3 and TRBJ2-1; possibly TRBD1 for D (5 bases). CDR3 length: 13 residues. CDR1 and CDR2 from the germline V gene are MNHEY and SVGEGT. V shed 5 bases and J shed 8 bases, with 13 bases lying between them.

The chain recombines TRBV18 with TRBJ2-5, with 11 bases matching TRBD2. Germline CDR1 is KGHSH and CDR2 is LQKENI. Trimming at V came to 6 bases and at J to 9 bases, leaving 15 bases not matched to a gene. The CDR3 is 16 amino acids. The CDR3 bases are TGTGCCAGCTCTTCCGGGCAACTAGCGGGGGAGAAGGCCCAGTACTTC. It is translated as CASSSGQLAGEKAQYF.

This chain links TRBV9 with TRBJ2-1; D may be TRBD2 (5 bases). Germline lookup yields CDR1 SGDLS and CDR2 YYNGEE. The ends were cut back, 4 bases at V and 7 bases at J, with 21 bases in the middle. This CDR3 is built from 16 residues. CDR3 sequence reads: CASSLQGGNIGNEQFF. In DNA, the CDR3 is TGTGCCAGCAGCTTACAAGGAGGAAATATCGGGAATGAGCAGTTCTTC.

The chain couples TRBV7-6 to TRBJ2-5; TRBD2 is a possible D gene (6 bases). CDR1 SGHVS and CDR2 FNYEAQ come from the germline V gene. The V end lost 4 bases, the J end lost 5 bases, and 14 bases lay between the germline ends. The CDR3 is made up of 14 amino acids. The CDR3 here is CASSSQSTRETQYF. CDR3 sequence (DNA): TGTGCCAGCAGCTCCCAATCGACTAGGGAGACCCAGTACTTC. The full variable domain, rest sourced from reference TRBV7-6 and TRBJ2-5, is GAGVSQSPRYKVTKRGQDVALRCDPISGHVSLYWYRQALGQGPEFLTYFNYEAQQDKSGLPNDRFSAERPEGSISTLTIQRTEQRDSAMYRCASSSQSTRETQYFGPGTRLLVL.

This rearrangement joins TRBV27 to TRBJ1-2; D not resolved. Germline V gene lookup returns CDR1 MNHEY and CDR2 SMNVEV (reference sequence). The CDR3 sequence is 15 residues long. V was shortened by 6 bases and J by 2 bases, with 16 bases between the two germline ends. The CDR3 nucleotides read TGTGCCAGCAGACTACTAGCGATGGGCAACTATGGCTACACCTTC. Translated, it gives CASRLLAMGNYGYTF.

The genes are TRBV5-6 and TRBJ1-5, with TRBD1 identical over 9 bases. Germline V gene sequence: CDR1 SGHDT, CDR2 YYEEEE. The CDR3 runs 18 residues. The V segment lost 3 bases and the J segment 0 bases; nucleotides outside the gene matches: 10. This chain's CDR3 is CASSSWRSGQGSNQPQHF. CDR3 DNA sequence: TGTGCCAGCAGCTCCTGGCGTTCGGGACAGGGTAGCAATCAGCCCCAGCATTTT.

The J gene is TRBJ2-7, the V gene TRBV7-6; D is possibly TRBD2 (5 bases). The V gene lost 0 bases and the J gene lost 5 bases, with 17 bases spanning the gap. Germline CDR1 SGHVS, CDR2 FNYEAQ. This CDR3 comprises 16 residues. As DNA, the CDR3 is TGTGCCAGCAGCTTAGCGGGGTACCCCCCACTAGACGAGCAGTACTTC. This codes for CASSLAGYPPLDEQYF.

V gene TRBV12-3 or TRBV12-4 combines with J gene TRBJ1-6; unclear D gene. CDR3 length: 13 amino acids. V was cut by 3 bases and J by 8 bases, with 8 bases left in between. The CDR3 region is CASSFVSDSPLHF. DNA of the CDR3: TGTGCCAGCAGTTTTGTGTCCGATTCACCCCTCCACTTT.

V usage is TRBV28 and J usage is TRBJ2-5, with TRBD1 as a possible D gene (5 bases). The V and J ends lost 4 bases and 3 bases respectively, with 12 bases between them. Germline V CDR1 and CDR2: MDHEN, SYDVKM. The CDR3 covers 14 residues. This chain's CDR3 is CASSYRGREETQYF. In nucleotides, the CDR3 is TGTGCCAGCAGTTATAGGGGCCGGGAAGAGACCCAGTACTTC.

This clone has a handful of counts. The chain recombines TRBV5-1 with TRBJ1-2; D may be TRBD1 (5 bases). Germline V gives CDR1 SGHRS, CDR2 YFSETQ. This CDR3 has 16 residues. V lost 0 bases and J 4 bases, leaving 16 bases between the germline ends. The CDR3 DNA sequence: TGCGCCAGCAGCTTGGAAGCAGGGCAGCCCCCCTATGGCTACACCTTC. Protein product: CASSLEAGQPPYGYTF. Filled out from reference TRBV5-1 and TRBJ1-2, the complete variable domain reads KAGVTQTPRYLIKTRGQQVTLSCSPISGHRSVSWYQQTPGQGLQFLFEYFSETQRNKGNFPGRFSGRQFSNSRSEMNVSTLELGDSALYLCASSLEAGQPPYGYTFGSGTRLTVV.